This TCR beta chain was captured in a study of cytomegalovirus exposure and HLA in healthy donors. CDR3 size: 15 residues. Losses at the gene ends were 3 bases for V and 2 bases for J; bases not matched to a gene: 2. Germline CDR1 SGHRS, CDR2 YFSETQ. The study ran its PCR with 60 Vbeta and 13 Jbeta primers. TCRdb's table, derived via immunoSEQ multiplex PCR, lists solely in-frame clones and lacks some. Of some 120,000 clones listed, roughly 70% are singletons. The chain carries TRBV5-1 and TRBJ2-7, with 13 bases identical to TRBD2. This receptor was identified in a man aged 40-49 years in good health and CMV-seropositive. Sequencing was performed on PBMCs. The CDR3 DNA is TGCGCCAGCAGCTGGACTAGCGGGAGAGCCTACGAGCAGTACTTC. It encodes CASSWTSGRAYEQYF.